The rows below give T cell receptor beta chains drawn from one sample of a study of blood T cells in healthy people across ages. Each CDR3 protein gets one entry after TCRdb re-called the 5' RACE reads with MiXCR. The data show 1.2 million to 1.5 million distinct CDR3 sequences, roughly 40% seen once. Sequenced material: blood. The origin of the receptors is a woman between 18 and 30 years old in good health. The CDR3 runs from the conserved cysteine through the conserved F or W. D genes are given only for firm matches. Size is stated for part of the rows, as once, few or many counts, or as a class when the clone is expanded.

cdr3_nt: TGTGCCAGCAGGCGAGACAGGAGCAAGGCACCCCTCCACTTT
cdr3_aa: CASRRDRSKAPLHF
j_call: TRBJ1-6
clone_size: .
v_call: TRBV7-9
d_call: .

cdr3_nt: TGTGCCAGCAGCTTAGGCTCTAGCGGGCAGCAAGAGACCCAGTACTTC
cdr3_aa: CASSLGSSGQQETQYF
j_call: TRBJ2-5
clone_size: .
v_call: TRBV11-1
d_call: TRBD2

cdr3_nt: TGCAGCGCGGGACCCCTCCTCGGGGAGACCCAGTACTTC
cdr3_aa: CSAGPLLGETQYF
j_call: TRBJ2-5
clone_size: .
v_call: TRBV29-1
d_call: .

cdr3_nt: TGTGCCAGCAGTGTATATGCGGGAGGTTGGGTGCCGTATTTT
cdr3_aa: CASSVYAGGWVPYF
j_call: TRBJ2-3
clone_size: .
v_call: TRBV27
d_call: TRBD2

cdr3_nt: TGCGCCAGCAGCCAAGGAGAGGACAGGGGCCCCAGTTGGCCTCCCCGTGTCTATGGCTACACCTTC
cdr3_aa: CASSQGEDRGPSWPPRVYGYTF
j_call: TRBJ1-2
clone_size: .
v_call: TRBV4-1
d_call: TRBD1

cdr3_nt: TGTGCCAGCAGACGCACACAGGGGAATGGCTACACCTTC
cdr3_aa: CASRRTQGNGYTF
j_call: TRBJ1-2
clone_size: .
v_call: TRBV6-6
d_call: TRBD1

cdr3_nt: TGTGCCAGCGCGCCCCTAGCGATCGCCTCCCCTAGCACAGATGCGCAGTATTTT
cdr3_aa: CASAPLAIASPSTDAQYF
j_call: TRBJ2-3
clone_size: .
v_call: TRBV12-3/TRBV12-4
d_call: .

cdr3_nt: TGTGCCAGCAGTTACACAAGCCAGGGAGGAACCTACGAGCAGTACTTC
cdr3_aa: CASSYTSQGGTYEQYF
j_call: TRBJ2-7
clone_size: few
v_call: TRBV6-5
d_call: .

cdr3_nt: TGTGCCAGCAGCTCCTTACCTTATGGCTACACCTTC
cdr3_aa: CASSSLPYGYTF
j_call: TRBJ1-2
clone_size: .
v_call: TRBV27
d_call: .

cdr3_nt: TGCGCCAGCAGCCAACCGGGGCGGGGGGGTCCTTTCTACAATGAGCAGTTCTTC
cdr3_aa: CASSQPGRGGPFYNEQFF
j_call: TRBJ2-1
clone_size: .
v_call: TRBV4-1
d_call: TRBD2

cdr3_nt: TGCGCCAGCAGCCAAGTTGGCGGGACTAGAAGCTGGCGGCCTGAAGATACGCAGTATTTT
cdr3_aa: CASSQVGGTRSWRPEDTQYF
j_call: TRBJ2-3
clone_size: .
v_call: TRBV4-1
d_call: TRBD2

cdr3_nt: TGCAGTGCTCTGGGACTAGCGGGAGCGGAGCAGTACTTC
cdr3_aa: CSALGLAGAEQYF
j_call: TRBJ2-5
clone_size: .
v_call: TRBV20-1
d_call: TRBD2

cdr3_nt: TGTGCCACCAGCAGAGAAGTCGGAACAGGGGCAGAAAAACTGTTTTTT
cdr3_aa: CATSREVGTGAEKLFF
j_call: TRBJ1-4
clone_size: .
v_call: TRBV15
d_call: TRBD1

cdr3_nt: TGTGCCAGCAGTTTAGGGGGGTTCTACAATGAGCAGTACTTC
cdr3_aa: CASSLGGFYNEQYF
j_call: TRBJ2-7
clone_size: .
v_call: TRBV12-3/TRBV12-4
d_call: .

cdr3_nt: TGTGCCAGCCACCCGGGACAGCTCTACGAGCAGTACTTC
cdr3_aa: CASHPGQLYEQYF
j_call: TRBJ2-7
clone_size: few
v_call: TRBV28
d_call: TRBD1

cdr3_nt: TGTGCCGCAACGCGGGGGGTGGACACTGAAGCTTTCTTT
cdr3_aa: CAATRGVDTEAFF
j_call: TRBJ1-1
clone_size: .
v_call: TRBV6-5
d_call: .

cdr3_nt: TGCGCCAGCAGCTTGGTCGCCGACAGGCAAGAGACCCAGTACTTC
cdr3_aa: CASSLVADRQETQYF
j_call: TRBJ2-5
clone_size: few
v_call: TRBV5-1
d_call: .

cdr3_nt: TGTGCCAGCAGTGACGGGTTGGGAAATCAGCCCCAGCATTTT
cdr3_aa: CASSDGLGNQPQHF
j_call: TRBJ1-5
clone_size: .
v_call: TRBV6-4
d_call: .

cdr3_nt: TGTGCCAGCAGCCCAGGACAGGGTGTATATGGCTACACCTTC
cdr3_aa: CASSPGQGVYGYTF
j_call: TRBJ1-2
clone_size: many
v_call: TRBV12-3/TRBV12-4
d_call: TRBD1

cdr3_nt: TGTGCCAGCAGCCCGAACCCGGGTCAGAAACACGATCAGTACTTC
cdr3_aa: CASSPNPGQKHDQYF
j_call: TRBJ2-5
clone_size: .
v_call: TRBV5-1
d_call: .

cdr3_nt: TGTGCCAGTAGTATACTAGGGCTTCCCAATCAGCCCCAGCATTTT
cdr3_aa: CASSILGLPNQPQHF
j_call: TRBJ1-5
clone_size: .
v_call: TRBV19
d_call: .

cdr3_nt: TGTGCCAGCAGCCGAGGACAGCCATCGGGCTACACCTTC
cdr3_aa: CASSRGQPSGYTF
j_call: TRBJ1-2
clone_size: few
v_call: TRBV3-1
d_call: .